Following are 10 T cell receptor beta chains from one sample sequenced in a study of cytomegalovirus exposure and HLA in healthy donors. Both 60 Vbeta primers and 13 Jbeta primers went into the PCR. Assay used: immunoSEQ multiplex PCR; TCRdb lists only in-frame clones, some missing. The table includes 150,000 to 200,000 clones, roughly four fifths detected once. Sequenced input: PBMCs. Source of these receptors: a woman aged 25 to 39 in good health and CMV-seropositive.

The chain uses TRBV27 and TRBJ1-2, with a weak D call TRBD1 (5 bases). V lost 4 bases, J lost 6 bases, and 12 bases lay in between. CDR1 and CDR2 from the germline V gene are MNHEY and SMNVEV (reference sequence). This CDR3 has 13 residues. The CDR3 here is CASSYRQGHGYTF. CDR3 coding DNA: TGTGCCAGCAGTTATCGCCAGGGTCATGGCTACACCTTC.

The V call is TRBV28, the J call TRBJ2-7; tentatively, D is TRBD1 (5 bases). This CDR3 has 13 amino acids. CDR1 and CDR2 (germline): MDHEN, SYDVKM. Trimming cost V 10 bases and J 4 bases, with 17 bases left between them. The CDR3 is CATRRGGVYEQYF. The CDR3 coding sequence is TGTGCCACCCGAAGGGGTGGCGTGTACGAGCAGTACTTC.

This clone occurred a few times. This chain links TRBV7-2 with TRBJ2-1; 8 positions match TRBD2. The CDR3 length is 15 residues. Germline V gives CDR1 SGHTA, CDR2 FQGNSA. V was pared by 8 bases and J by 4 bases, with 10 bases of the junction left unmatched. The DNA of the CDR3 is TGTGCCAGCGAGCGGGCGGGGGGAGCTTACAATGAGCAGTTCTTC. It specifies CASERAGGAYNEQFF.

The gene calls are TRBV7-8 and TRBJ2-1, with 10 bases that match TRBD2. Germline V gene sequence: CDR1 SGHVS, CDR2 FQNEAQ. The CDR3 runs to 16 residues. The J segment lost 7 bases and the V segment lost 0 bases, leaving 6 bases of the junction unmatched. CDR3 sequence reads: CASSLARSGRGNEQFF. Here the CDR3 DNA reads TGTGCCAGCAGCTTAGCGCGGAGCGGGAGGGGTAATGAGCAGTTCTTC.

This clone occurred once. This chain joins TRBV7-2 and TRBJ1-2; a possible D gene is TRBD1 (6 bases). The CDR3 extends over 14 amino acids. In germline, CDR1 is SGHTA, CDR2 FQGNSA. With 5 bases removed from V and 5 bases from J, the gap between germline ends came to 15 bases. The CDR3 loop is CASSPARGLYGYTF. The CDR3 bases are TGTGCCAGCAGCCCCGCCAGGGGACTATATGGCTACACCTTC.

The chain carries TRBV2 and TRBJ2-2; perhaps TRBD2 as D (5 bases). V dropped 3 bases and J dropped 0 bases, with 11 bases sitting between them. The V gene's germline CDR1 is SNHLY and CDR2 FYNNEI. This CDR3 contains 16 residues. This chain's CDR3 is CASSEGRLPNTGELFF. The CDR3 DNA reads TGTGCCAGCAGTGAGGGGAGACTTCCGAACACCGGGGAGCTGTTTTTT.

The rearrangement links TRBV30 to TRBJ1-1, with 7 bases fitting TRBD1. The germline CDR1 and CDR2 sequences are GTSNPN and SVGIG (reference sequence). This CDR3 spans 12 amino acids. V trimming: 8 bases; J trimming: 5 bases; junction bases outside the gene matches: 8. CDR3 residues: CAGNRGGTEAFF. CDR3 DNA: TGTGCCGGAAACAGGGGCGGAACTGAAGCTTTCTTT.

The rearrangement uses TRBV6-6 and TRBJ2-5; D possibly corresponds to TRBD2 (6 bases). Trimming removed 0 bases at V and 3 bases at J, with 14 bases between. CDR3 length: 16 residues. The germline CDR1 and CDR2 sequences are MNHNY and SVGAGI (reference sequence). CDR3 residues: CASSYSPTSPKETQYF. In DNA form, the CDR3 reads TGTGCCAGCAGTTACTCTCCCACTAGCCCCAAAGAGACCCAGTACTTC.

The chain combines TRBV7-9 with TRBJ2-7, with D perhaps matching TRBD2 (6 bases). Germline CDR1 reads SEHNR; CDR2 reads FQNEAQ (reference sequence). The CDR3 spans 12 residues. V was clipped by 4 bases and J by 9 bases, with 13 bases between them. The CDR3 loop is CASSSPGDAQYF. CDR3 DNA sequence: TGTGCCAGCAGCTCACCGGGGGATGCGCAGTACTTC.

The chain joins TRBV19 to TRBJ1-2; a weak D match, TRBD1 (5 bases). Germline V gives CDR1 LNHDA, CDR2 SQIVND (reference sequence). V dropped 5 bases and J dropped 6 bases, with 10 bases sitting between them. The CDR3 is 12 residues long. CDR3 protein: CASSQGFNGYTF. The CDR3 region has the DNA TGTGCCAGTAGTCAGGGCTTTAATGGCTACACCTTC.